A selection of T cell receptor beta chains follows, all from one sample in a study of OX40 agonist ivuxolimab in advanced cancers. Repertoires were generated with immunoSEQ multiplex PCR, while TCRdb's copy carries only in-frame clones and drops some. The sample lists tens of thousands of clones, around 85% occurring once. This specimen consisted of CD4+ or CD8+ T cells sorted from blood, obtained in a trial of the OX40 agonist ivuxolimab. These receptors were collected from an adult with an advanced solid tumor such as melanoma, head and neck, liver or kidney cancer. CDR3s include the opening cysteine and the closing phenylalanine or tryptophan. D genes are given only for firm matches. Clone size is stated in some rows and not others, as once, few, many or a class when expanded.

J: TRBJ1-2; size: once; D: -; V: TRBV21-1; length: 17; CDR3: CASSKGGSPMSNYGYTF; DNA: TGTGCCAGCAGCAAAGGAGGGTCCCCGATGTCTAACTATGGCTACACCTTC
J: TRBJ2-5; size: -; D: -; V: TRBV5-4; length: 15; CDR3: CASSRSAAGGETQYF; DNA: TGTGCCAGCAGCCGATCAGCGGCTGGCGGGGAGACCCAGTACTTC
J: TRBJ2-1; size: -; D: -; V: TRBV4-2; length: 17; CDR3: CASSQVVKGGVGNEQFF; DNA: TGTGCCAGCAGCCAAGTAGTTAAGGGGGGAGTAGGGAATGAGCAGTTCTTC
J: TRBJ2-3; size: -; D: TRBD1; V: TRBV5-1; length: 17; CDR3: CASSSRPGQGSADTQYF; DNA: TGCGCCAGCAGCTCACGACCGGGACAGGGGAGCGCAGATACGCAGTATTTT
J: TRBJ2-3; size: once; D: -; V: TRBV5-1; length: 15; CDR3: CASSLAGGRTDTQYF; DNA: TGCGCCAGCAGCTTGGCTGGGGGGAGAACAGATACGCAGTATTTT
J: TRBJ1-4; size: -; D: -; V: TRBV7-2; length: 13; CDR3: CASSSDWNEKLFF; DNA: TGTGCCAGCAGTTCGGACTGGAATGAAAAACTGTTTTTT
J: TRBJ2-1; size: -; D: -; V: TRBV4-1; length: 14; CDR3: CASSQDWADNEQFF; DNA: TGCGCCAGCAGCCAGGATTGGGCCGACAATGAGCAGTTCTTC
J: TRBJ2-1; size: once; D: -; V: TRBV21-1; length: 19; CDR3: CASSPHSPRAGGYNNEQFF; DNA: TGTGCCAGCAGCCCCCATAGCCCTCGGGCCGGAGGTTATAACAATGAGCAGTTCTTC
J: TRBJ2-7; size: -; D: -; V: TRBV5-4; length: 16; CDR3: CASSLGKRRSSYEQYF; DNA: TGTGCCAGCAGCTTGGGTAAAAGGCGGTCCTCCTACGAGCAGTACTTC
J: TRBJ1-2; size: -; D: -; V: TRBV29-1; length: 12; CDR3: CSVEGGGLGYTF; DNA: TGCAGCGTGGAGGGTGGTGGACTTGGCTACACCTTC
J: TRBJ2-1; size: -; D: TRBD2; V: TRBV5-1; length: 15; CDR3: CASSRTSGVYNEQFF; DNA: TGCGCCAGCAGCAGGACTAGCGGGGTTTACAATGAGCAGTTCTTC
J: TRBJ2-7; size: -; D: TRBD1; V: TRBV7-8; length: 16; CDR3: CASSLEGRGPSYEQYF; DNA: TGTGCCAGCAGCTTAGAGGGCAGGGGGCCTAGCTACGAGCAGTACTTC
J: TRBJ1-2; size: medium-sized; D: -; V: TRBV28; length: 14; CDR3: CASSSPGVNYGYTF; DNA: TGTGCCAGCAGCTCGCCCGGGGTTAACTATGGCTACACCTTC
J: TRBJ1-6; size: few; D: -; V: TRBV28; length: 13; CDR3: CASRGRGDSPLHF; DNA: TGTGCCAGCCGAGGAAGGGGGGATTCACCCCTCCACTTT
J: TRBJ2-3; size: -; D: -; V: TRBV6-6; length: 14; CDR3: CATSTGPRTDTQYF; DNA: TGTGCCACTTCGACAGGACCCCGCACAGATACGCAGTATTTT
J: TRBJ1-1; size: once; D: -; V: TRBV28; length: 14; CDR3: CASSLSGPPFEAFF; DNA: TGTGCCAGCAGTTTATCGGGGCCCCCCTTTGAAGCTTTCTTT
J: TRBJ2-1; size: -; D: -; V: TRBV2; length: 13; CDR3: CASQATAANEQFF; DNA: TGTGCCAGTCAGGCGACAGCGGCCAATGAGCAGTTCTTC
J: TRBJ1-6; size: few; D: -; V: TRBV6-1; length: 15; CDR3: CASRVHGEHNSPLHF; DNA: TGTGCCAGCAGGGTCCACGGGGAACATAATTCACCCCTCCACTTT
J: TRBJ1-4; size: few; D: TRBD1; V: TRBV28; length: 14; CDR3: CASSDRVWDEKLFF; DNA: TGTGCCAGCAGTGACAGGGTCTGGGATGAAAAACTGTTTTTT
J: TRBJ1-1; size: -; D: -; V: TRBV11-2; length: 12; CDR3: CASSLMNIEAFF; DNA: TGTGCCAGCAGCTTAATGAACATTGAAGCTTTCTTT
J: TRBJ2-3; size: -; D: TRBD2; V: TRBV5-4; length: 14; CDR3: CASSFGLAGDTQYF; DNA: TGTGCCAGCAGCTTTGGCCTAGCGGGCGATACGCAGTATTTT
J: TRBJ1-1; size: -; D: -; V: TRBV5-6; length: 11; CDR3: CASSLGPEAFF; DNA: TGTGCCAGCAGCTTGGGGCCTGAAGCTTTCTTT
J: TRBJ1-4; size: once; D: TRBD1; V: TRBV5-8; length: 15; CDR3: CASSFLDRGDAKLFF; DNA: TGTGCCAGCAGCTTCCTTGACAGGGGGGACGCTAAACTGTTTTTT
J: TRBJ2-7; size: -; D: TRBD2; V: TRBV14; length: 15; CDR3: CASSPLAGESYEQYF; DNA: TGTGCCAGCAGCCCTCTAGCGGGGGAGTCCTACGAGCAGTACTTC
J: TRBJ1-1; size: -; D: -; V: TRBV6-5; length: 14; CDR3: CASSSGGLNTEAFF; DNA: TGTGCCAGCAGTTCCGGGGGACTGAACACTGAAGCTTTCTTT
J: TRBJ1-1; size: -; D: -; V: TRBV6-1; length: 14; CDR3: CASSEARGNTEAFF; DNA: TGTGCCAGCAGTGAAGCCAGGGGGAACACTGAAGCTTTCTTT
J: TRBJ2-6; size: -; D: -; V: TRBV18; length: 16; CDR3: CASSPTPGAGANVLTF; DNA: TGTGCCAGCTCACCAACTCCAGGGGCCGGGGCCAACGTCCTGACTTTC
J: TRBJ1-5; size: -; D: -; V: TRBV19; length: 16; CDR3: CASSTGGQRNNQPQHF; DNA: TGTGCCAGTAGCACCGGGGGGCAGAGGAACAATCAGCCCCAGCATTTT
J: TRBJ1-5; size: -; D: -; V: TRBV6-5; length: 14; CDR3: CASSYSGGGQPQHF; DNA: TGTGCCAGCAGTTACTCAGGGGGAGGTCAGCCCCAGCATTTT
J: TRBJ1-4; size: few; D: -; V: TRBV14; length: 15; CDR3: CASSLPGSIPEKLFF; DNA: TGTGCCAGCAGCCTTCCAGGGTCTATTCCTGAAAAACTGTTTTTT
J: TRBJ2-7; size: -; D: TRBD2; V: TRBV5-1; length: 20; CDR3: CASSLVGPVVVAGPSYEQYF; DNA: TGCGCCAGCAGCTTGGTAGGGCCCGTTGTGGTAGCGGGGCCCTCCTACGAGCAGTACTTC
J: TRBJ2-1; size: -; D: -; V: TRBV7-9; length: 15; CDR3: CASSLTGTPNNEQFF; DNA: TGTGCCAGCAGTTTAACCGGGACTCCAAATAATGAGCAGTTCTTC
J: TRBJ2-7; size: -; D: TRBD1; V: TRBV6-5; length: 14; CDR3: CAISDKGQGYEQYF; DNA: TGTGCCATCAGTGATAAAGGACAGGGCTACGAGCAGTACTTC
J: TRBJ1-4; size: once; D: -; V: TRBV11-2; length: 14; CDR3: CASSLSYKNEKLFF; DNA: TGTGCCAGCAGCTTAAGTTATAAGAATGAAAAACTGTTTTTT
J: TRBJ2-3; size: -; D: TRBD1; V: TRBV19; length: 16; CDR3: CASSISPGTGLDPQYF; DNA: TGTGCCAGTAGTATCTCCCCCGGGACAGGGTTGGACCCGCAGTATTTT
J: TRBJ2-1; size: -; D: TRBD2; V: TRBV15; length: 20; CDR3: CATSRGGRGGPSGRNNEQFF; DNA: TGTGCCACCAGCAGAGGTGGAAGGGGCGGCCCTAGCGGGAGAAATAACGAGCAGTTCTTC
J: TRBJ1-1; size: -; D: -; V: TRBV6-7; length: 15; CDR3: CASSYSFRRGPEAFF; DNA: TGTGCCAGCAGTTACTCGTTCAGGAGGGGTCCTGAAGCTTTCTTT
J: TRBJ2-7; size: -; D: -; V: TRBV6-1; length: 14; CDR3: CASSGGRGSYEQYF; DNA: TGTGCCAGCAGTGGGGGACGGGGCTCCTACGAGCAGTACTTC
J: TRBJ1-6; size: few; D: -; V: TRBV27; length: 21; CDR3: CASSTFWTSGLLSSYNSPLHF; DNA: TGTGCCAGCAGTACCTTCTGGACATCTGGGCTGCTAAGCTCCTATAATTCACCCCTCCACTTT
J: TRBJ1-4; size: once; D: -; V: TRBV6-5; length: 15; CDR3: CASSYSAATNEKLFF; DNA: TGTGCCAGCAGTTACTCGGCGGCAACTAATGAAAAACTGTTTTTT
J: TRBJ2-1; size: -; D: TRBD2; V: TRBV7-6; length: 18; CDR3: CASSLYTPQRGDYNEQFF; DNA: TGTGCCAGCAGCTTGTATACGCCCCAGCGGGGTGACTACAATGAGCAGTTCTTC
J: TRBJ2-1; size: -; D: -; V: TRBV5-5; length: 14; CDR3: CASLGAAGYNEQFF; DNA: TGTGCCAGCCTCGGCGCGGCTGGCTACAATGAGCAGTTCTTC
J: TRBJ2-2; size: medium-sized; D: -; V: TRBV5-1; length: 13; CDR3: CASSVGDTGELFF; DNA: TGCGCCAGCAGCGTTGGGGACACCGGGGAGCTGTTTTTT
J: TRBJ2-1; size: -; D: TRBD2; V: TRBV9; length: 15; CDR3: CASSVASGGPQEQFF; DNA: TGTGCCAGCAGCGTAGCCAGCGGGGGGCCTCAGGAGCAGTTCTTC
J: TRBJ2-5; size: -; D: TRBD2; V: TRBV10-1; length: 16; CDR3: CASSEAPSGIQETQYF; DNA: TGCGCCAGCAGTGAGGCCCCTAGCGGGATTCAAGAGACCCAGTACTTC
J: TRBJ1-5; size: -; D: -; V: TRBV7-2; length: 15; CDR3: CASRREGLSNQPQHF; DNA: TGTGCCAGCAGGCGAGAGGGGCTGAGCAATCAGCCCCAGCATTTT
J: TRBJ1-6; size: -; D: -; V: TRBV4-2; length: 15; CDR3: CASSHSPRGDSPLHF; DNA: TGTGCCAGCAGCCATTCCCCACGAGGCGATTCACCCCTCCACTTT
J: TRBJ2-3; size: -; D: TRBD2; V: TRBV5-1; length: 14; CDR3: CASTPGGVRDTQYF; DNA: TGCGCCAGCACCCCGGGGGGAGTGCGAGATACGCAGTATTTT
J: TRBJ2-2; size: -; D: -; V: TRBV7-3; length: 14; CDR3: CASSTDMNTGELFF; DNA: TGTGCCAGCAGCACCGACATGAACACCGGGGAGCTGTTTTTT
J: TRBJ1-6; size: -; D: TRBD1; V: TRBV4-1; length: 15; CDR3: CASSRSGTGDSPLHF; DNA: TGCGCCAGCAGCCGATCCGGGACAGGGGATTCACCCCTCCACTTT
J: TRBJ1-4; size: few; D: TRBD1; V: TRBV2; length: 12; CDR3: CASSRDREKLFF; DNA: TGTGCCAGCAGTCGGGACAGGGAAAAACTGTTTTTT
J: TRBJ1-6; size: -; D: TRBD1; V: TRBV4-1; length: 17; CDR3: CASSQVSGTGGNSPLHF; DNA: TGCGCCAGCAGCCAAGTATCCGGGACAGGGGGAAATTCACCCCTCCACTTT
J: TRBJ2-1; size: -; D: -; V: TRBV9; length: 16; CDR3: CASSPRGASTNNEQFF; DNA: TGTGCCAGCAGCCCAAGAGGGGCCTCGACTAACAATGAGCAGTTCTTC
J: TRBJ2-3; size: few; D: -; V: TRBV19; length: 14; CDR3: CASSIVTATDTQYF; DNA: TGTGCCAGTAGTATAGTAACTGCCACAGATACGCAGTATTTT
J: TRBJ2-3; size: -; D: TRBD1; V: TRBV11-2; length: 14; CDR3: CASSFTGGTDTQYF; DNA: TGTGCCAGCAGCTTTACAGGGGGAACAGATACGCAGTATTTT
J: TRBJ2-7; size: -; D: -; V: TRBV5-6; length: 17; CDR3: CASSLGPRPSRGYEQYF; DNA: TGTGCCAGCAGCTTGGGCCCCAGGCCCAGCAGAGGCTACGAGCAGTACTTC
J: TRBJ2-3; size: few; D: TRBD2; V: TRBV5-6; length: 15; CDR3: CASSLAGVSTDTQYF; DNA: TGTGCCAGCAGTTTAGCGGGGGTGAGCACAGATACGCAGTATTTT